These 23 T cell receptor beta chains came from one sample sequenced in a study of shared clonotypes between healthy human individuals. Data came from immunoSEQ multiplex PCR; TCRdb stores just in-frame clones and leaves some out. This table has some 1,600,000 clones, nearly 99% appearing once. Sample: naive CD4+ T cells sorted from blood. The subset denotes: CD45RA+ positively selected. These receptors were collected from a man aged 30-40 years in good health.

This chain uses TRBV2 with TRBJ2-7, with D hard to call. The CDR3 is made up of 13 amino acids. Trimming removed 4 bases at V and 4 bases at J, with 11 bases between. CDR1 SNHLY and CDR2 FYNNEI come from the germline V gene. The CDR3 loop is CASSGEVFYEQYF. In nucleotides, the CDR3 is TGTGCCAGCAGTGGAGAAGTATTTTACGAGCAGTACTTC.

This chain connects TRBV10-1 to TRBJ1-1; D unclear. Looked up from germline, CDR1 is WNHNN and CDR2 is SYGVQD (reference sequence). This CDR3 region has 13 residues. Trimming removed 6 bases from V and 1 base from J, with 9 bases in between. The CDR3 DNA reads TGCGCCAGCAGGATAAAGGAGAACACTGAAGCTTTCTTT. It translates to CASRIKENTEAFF.

The V call is TRBV6-1, the J call TRBJ2-3; TRBD2 agrees at 7 bases. The junction had 3 bases not matched to a gene; V was cut back by 4 bases and J by 5 bases. Germline-derived CDR1 and CDR2 are MNHNS and SASEGT. The CDR3 is 13 residues long. The CDR3 nucleotides read TGTGCCAGCAGTGGGGCGGGGGTAGATACGCAGTATTTT. This codes for CASSGAGVDTQYF.

The CDR3 bases are TGTGCCTGGAGTGGACAGGGAGACTATGGCTACACCTTC. Translated: CAWSGQGDYGYTF. The chain uses TRBV30 and TRBJ1-2, with TRBD1 matching 7 bases. The V gene end was trimmed by 1 base and the J gene end by 3 bases; junction bases not matched to a gene: 2. CDR3 length: 13 residues. Per germline, CDR1 GTSNPN and CDR2 SVGIG (reference sequence).

J is TRBJ2-1 and V is TRBV5-1; a weak D match, TRBD1 (5 bases). The CDR3 spans 15 residues. The germline CDR1 and CDR2 sequences are SGHRS and YFSETQ. Trimming pared 4 bases from V and 8 bases from J, leaving 19 bases between. The CDR3 loop is CASSLGSLTGDEQFF. The CDR3 DNA sequence: TGCGCCAGCAGCCTGGGGTCCCTTACAGGCGATGAGCAGTTCTTC.

The chain joins TRBV5-4 to TRBJ2-4, with 7 bases that match TRBD2. V lost 4 bases, J lost 4 bases, and 5 bases stayed unmatched. Germline CDR1 and CDR2: SGHNT and YYREEE (reference sequence). The length of the CDR3 is 14 residues. CDR3: CASSLGGTKNIQYF. In DNA form, the CDR3 reads TGTGCCAGCAGCCTGGGAGGGACGAAAAACATTCAGTACTTC.

The chain employs TRBV5-1 and TRBJ2-3, with 11 bases aligning to TRBD2. V dropped 4 bases and J dropped 5; count of bases not matched to a gene: 6. This CDR3 is built from 15 residues. The germline CDR1 and CDR2 sequences are SGHRS and YFSETQ. The DNA of the CDR3 is TGCGCCAGCAGCCCCGAGGGGACTAGCGGAGATACGCAGTATTTT. Encoded protein: CASSPEGTSGDTQYF. Drawing the rest from reference TRBV5-1 and TRBJ2-3, the complete variable domain is KAGVTQTPRYLIKTRGQQVTLSCSPISGHRSVSWYQQTPGQGLQFLFEYFSETQRNKGNFPGRFSGRQFSNSRSEMNVSTLELGDSALYLCASSPEGTSGDTQYFGPGTRLTVL.

The chain recombines TRBV7-9 with TRBJ1-1; no definite D call. CDR3 length: 14 residues. V lost 2 bases, J lost 6 bases, and 13 bases lay in between. CDR1 and CDR2 from the germline V gene are SEHNR and FQNEAQ (reference sequence). In nucleotides, the CDR3 is TGTGCCAGCAGCTTAAAAGACATCGTAGCTGAAGCTTTCTTT. It translates to CASSLKDIVAEAFF.

J is TRBJ1-3 and V is TRBV7-6; 7 positions match TRBD1. V lost 2 bases, J lost 4 bases, and 2 bases stayed unmatched. The CDR3 loop spans 14 amino acids. Germline-derived CDR1 and CDR2 are SGHVS and FNYEAQ. The CDR3 region is CASSLIQGGNTIYF. The CDR3 DNA reads TGTGCCAGCAGCTTAATACAGGGGGGAAACACCATATATTTT.

The rearrangement links TRBV5-6 to TRBJ2-7; a possible D gene is TRBD2 (6 bases). The CDR3 spans 15 residues. V gave up 1 base and J gave up 4 bases, with 15 bases separating them. In germline, CDR1 is SGHDT, CDR2 YYEEEE. CDR3 residues: CASSLLSGVPYEQYF. CDR3 nucleotides: TGTGCCAGCAGCTTGTTATCGGGAGTACCTTACGAGCAGTACTTC.

The chain has TRBV5-1 and TRBJ1-1; unclear D gene. This CDR3 comprises 14 residues. Germline-derived CDR1 and CDR2 are SGHRS and YFSETQ. Deletions cut 5 bases from V and 3 bases from J, with 14 bases between. Written as DNA, the CDR3 is TGCGCCAGCAGAGTAGGTTTCGGGGACACTGAAGCTTTCTTT. It codes for CASRVGFGDTEAFF.

About this clone: At the DNA level, this CDR3 is encoded by other sequences in the same sample as well. This chain links TRBV5-1 with TRBJ2-3, with 10 bases aligning to TRBD2. The CDR3 runs 16 residues. V gave up 0 bases and J gave up 2 bases; unmatched junction bases: 3. Germline V gene sequence: CDR1 SGHRS, CDR2 YFSETQ. The CDR3: CASSLGLAGSTDTQYF. The CDR3 DNA sequence: TGCGCCAGCAGCTTGGGACTAGCGGGCTCCACAGATACGCAGTATTTT.

The chain combines TRBV28 with TRBJ2-1; 9 nucleotides line up with TRBD1. The junction had 12 bases not matched to a gene; V was cut back by 6 bases and J by 6 bases. The CDR3 totals 16 residues. Germline assignment: CDR1 MDHEN and CDR2 SYDVKM. CDR3 coding DNA: TGTGCCAGCAGCCAACCGGGACAGGGATCGGCCAATGAGCAGTTCTTC. Translation: CASSQPGQGSANEQFF.

The chain carries TRBV10-1 and TRBJ1-1; TRBD1 matches 10 bases. Germline assignment: CDR1 WNHNN and CDR2 SYGVQD (reference sequence). The CDR3 consists of 17 residues. J was trimmed by 1 base and V by 4 bases; bases with no gene match: 9. CDR3: CASSARQGAVGNTEAFF. CDR3 sequence (DNA): TGCGCCAGCAGTGCTAGACAGGGGGCAGTGGGGAACACTGAAGCTTTCTTT.

The CDR3 is CASSQGLAGGYGTDTQYF. The CDR3 nucleotides are TGCGCCAGCAGTCAGGGACTAGCGGGAGGTTACGGCACAGATACGCAGTATTTT. The V and J genes are TRBV5-1 and TRBJ2-3, with 15 bases that match TRBD2. After removal of 5 bases from V and 1 base from J, the junction contained 8 bases not matched to a gene. The CDR3 contains 18 residues. From germline, CDR1 is SGHRS and CDR2 YFSETQ.

This chain links TRBV5-1 with TRBJ2-7; TRBD2 might be the D (6 bases). Trimming took 0 bases from V and 2 from J, leaving 12 bases between them. The CDR3 runs to 15 residues. Germline V gene data show CDR1 as SGHRS and CDR2 as YFSETQ. The CDR3 coding sequence is TGCGCCAGCAGCTTGGGAGTAGCGGAAACCTACGAGCAGTACTTC. Its translation: CASSLGVAETYEQYF.

The chain links TRBV30 to TRBJ2-1; D assignment may be TRBD1 or TRBD2 (5 bases each). The V and J ends lost 4 bases and 6 bases respectively, with 10 bases between them. Germline V gene lookup returns CDR1 GTSNPN and CDR2 SVGIG (reference sequence). The CDR3 sequence is 12 residues long. The CDR3 region has the DNA TGTGCCTGGACGGGGCAGCTCAATGAGCAGTTCTTC. Its protein product is CAWTGQLNEQFF.

This clone was detected once. The chain combines TRBV6-1 with TRBJ2-1; D uncertain. The CDR3 sequence is 13 residues long. V was shortened by 5 bases and J by 9 bases, with 14 bases between the two germline ends. The germline CDR1 and CDR2 sequences are MNHNS and SASEGT. CDR3 coding DNA: TGTGCCAGCAGTCGTCAACTTGCCAGTGAGCAGTTCTTC. This gives the protein CASSRQLASEQFF.

V usage is TRBV9 and J usage is TRBJ1-4; TRBD1 agrees at 7 bases. The junction had 9 bases not matched to a gene; V was cut back by 4 bases and J by 6 bases. The CDR3 has 15 amino acids. Per germline, CDR1 SGDLS and CDR2 YYNGEE. This CDR3 is CASSSRQGRDEKLFF. In nucleotides, the CDR3 is TGTGCCAGCAGCTCTCGACAGGGACGGGATGAAAAACTGTTTTTT.

This chain connects TRBV5-4 to TRBJ2-4, with 9 bases lining up with TRBD1. Germline loops: CDR1 SGHNT, CDR2 YYREEE (reference sequence). CDR3 size: 17 residues. Trimming removed 5 bases from V and 2 bases from J; junction bases left unmatched: 11. In nucleotides, the CDR3 is TGTGCCAGCAGGTCAACCGGGACAGGGAATACCAAAAACATTCAGTACTTC. Its translation is CASRSTGTGNTKNIQYF. Using reference TRBV5-4 and TRBJ2-4 for the parts outside the CDR3, the full variable domain is ETGVTQSPTHLIKTRGQQVTLRCSSQSGHNTVSWYQQALGQGPQFIFQYYREEENGRGNFPPRFSGLQFPNYSSELNVNALELDDSALYLCASRSTGTGNTKNIQYFGAGTRLSVL.

The chain links TRBV7-2 to TRBJ2-7; no clear D. From germline, CDR1 is SGHTA and CDR2 FQGNSA. V shed 0 bases and J shed 2 bases, with 5 bases lying between them. The CDR3 spans 13 residues. The CDR3 DNA is TGTGCCAGCAGCTTAGCAGAAGCCTACGAGCAGTACTTC. Its protein product is CASSLAEAYEQYF.

V gene TRBV7-9 combines with J gene TRBJ1-1, with D possibly being TRBD1 (5 bases). The CDR3 is 19 residues long. CDR1 is SEHNR, CDR2 FQNEAQ, per germline (reference sequence). V was clipped by 3 bases and J by 0 bases, with 23 bases between them. CDR3 sequence reads: CASSFLPPRQIFMNTEAFF. The CDR3 DNA reads TGTGCCAGCAGCTTCTTACCCCCTCGACAGATCTTCATGAACACTGAAGCTTTCTTT.

This clone appeared a single time. V is TRBV21-1 and J is TRBJ2-7; TRBD1, as called in the table, went unchecked against the DNA. TRBV21-1 is tagged as a pseudogene. The CDR3 has 15 residues. CDR3 residues: CASGRDRPEIYEQYF. CDR3 DNA: TGTGCCAGCGGCCGGGACAGACCCGAAATCTACGAGCAGTACTTC.